These 19 T cell receptor beta chains originate from one sample sequenced in a study of spatial heterogeneity in lung cancer. Each CDR3 protein gets one entry after TCRdb re-called the 5' RACE reads with MiXCR. The table has roughly 30,000 distinct CDR3 sequences, less than 11% seen once. As to time point: blood at routine non-recurrence follow-up after resection. Sequencing used PBMCs, obtained at follow-up. These receptors all come from a female donor with early-stage non-small cell lung cancer.

This clonotype was picked up many times. This chain uses TRBV15 with TRBJ2-5; D may be TRBD1 or TRBD2 (6 bases each). Germline CDR1 reads LNHNV; CDR2 reads YYDKDF (reference sequence). The V gene lost 2 bases and the J gene lost 4 bases, with 14 bases spanning the gap. The CDR3 extends over 15 amino acids. CDR3: CATSRFPRGPETQYF. CDR3 DNA sequence: TGTGCCACCAGCAGATTCCCCCGGGGGCCAGAGACCCAGTACTTC.

Many counts were recorded for this clonotype. This chain links TRBV11-2 with TRBJ2-1, with 8 bases aligning to TRBD1. The germline V gene has CDR1 SGHAT and CDR2 FQNNGV. V lost 2 bases and J lost 3; bases outside the gene matches: 6. The CDR3 is made up of 16 amino acids. CDR3 DNA sequence: TGTGCCAGCAGCTTATCGCAGGGGGCTAGCTACAATGAGCAGTTCTTC. Its translation is CASSLSQGASYNEQFF.

Ten or more counts support this clonotype. The CDR3 DNA is TGTGCCAGCAGTTACTTCCTGCGAACACACTATGGCTACACCTTC. It is translated as CASSYFLRTHYGYTF. The chain employs TRBV6-5 and TRBJ1-2; D uncertain. V was cut by 1 base and J by 3 bases, with 12 bases left in between. The CDR3 has 15 amino acids. Germline V gene data show CDR1 as MNHEY and CDR2 as SVGAGI.

The table lists this clonotype with many counts. This rearrangement joins TRBV5-4 to TRBJ2-7; 9 bases fit TRBD1. Germline V gene lookup returns CDR1 SGHNT and CDR2 YYREEE (reference sequence). The CDR3 totals 15 residues. The V gene end was trimmed by 4 bases and the J gene end by 2 bases; junction bases not matched to a gene: 7. The CDR3 reads CASSRIGTGTYEQYF. The DNA for the CDR3 is TGTGCCAGCAGCCGGATCGGGACAGGGACCTACGAGCAGTACTTC.

This clonotype was picked up many times. The V and J genes are TRBV2 and TRBJ2-7; D is uncertain. Germline V gene lookup returns CDR1 SNHLY and CDR2 FYNNEI. V was clipped by 3 bases and J by 5 bases, with 8 bases between them. The CDR3 has 12 amino acids. In DNA, the CDR3 is TGTGCCAGCAGTGACGGTGAGGACGAGCAGTACTTC. Amino acid sequence: CASSDGEDEQYF.

This clonotype came up many times. The chain joins TRBV12-3 or TRBV12-4 to TRBJ1-5; D perhaps matches TRBD1 (5 bases). This CDR3 has 14 residues. The V and J ends lost 6 bases and 4 bases respectively, with 13 bases between them. The chain's CDR3 is CASRYDSLNQPQHF. The CDR3 DNA reads as TGTGCCAGCAGATACGACAGTCTTAATCAGCCCCAGCATTTT.

This clonotype was observed a few times. The chain uses TRBV29-1 and TRBJ2-7, with 7 positions matching TRBD1. Germline lookup yields CDR1 SQVTM and CDR2 ANQGSEA. The CDR3 has 13 residues. J lost 1 base, V lost 4 bases, and 4 bases had no gene match. CDR3 nucleotide sequence: TGCAGCGTTGGGACAGGTTTTTCCTACGAGCAGTACTTC. Its protein product is CSVGTGFSYEQYF.

This clonotype showed up many times. This chain uses TRBV12-5 with TRBJ2-3, with D hard to call. This CDR3 contains 11 residues. Germline CDR1 is LGHNT and CDR2 is FRNRAP. V was shortened by 1 base and J by 6 bases, with 2 bases between the two germline ends. CDR3 loop: CASGLGDTQYF. The DNA of the CDR3 is TGTGCTAGTGGTTTGGGGGATACGCAGTATTTT.

V and J are TRBV7-2 and TRBJ1-2; no reliable D call. This CDR3 contains 12 residues. The germline V gene encodes CDR1 SGHTA and CDR2 FQGNSA. Deletions cut 3 bases from V and 3 bases from J, with 5 bases between. CDR3 bases: TGTGCCAGCAGCTTCGAACACTATGGCTACACCTTC. The encoded protein is CASSFEHYGYTF.

The chain recombines TRBV6-1 with TRBJ2-7; D gene uncertain. The germline V gene has CDR1 MNHNS and CDR2 SASEGT. The CDR3 runs to 15 residues. The V and J ends lost 5 bases and 0 bases respectively, with 14 bases between them. DNA for the CDR3: TGTGCCAGCAGTCCCCGCAGGTCGAGCTCCTACGAGCAGTACTTC. Translating gives CASSPRRSSSYEQYF.

For the CDR3, the DNA is TGTGCCAGCAGTTACTGGGGGACGGACACCGGGGAGCTGTTTTTT. It translates to CASSYWGTDTGELFF. The chain is built from TRBV6-2 or TRBV6-3 and TRBJ2-2, with D tentatively TRBD1 or TRBD2 (5 bases each). The CDR3 is 15 amino acids. Germline loops: CDR1 MNHEY, CDR2 SVGEGT. V lost 1 base and J 3 bases, leaving 9 bases between the germline ends.

There are many counts of this clonotype. This chain joins TRBV12-3 or TRBV12-4 and TRBJ2-2, with 10 bases lining up with TRBD2. Trimming at V came to 2 bases and at J to 6 bases, leaving 9 bases not matched to a gene. CDR3 length: 17 residues. The CDR3 DNA reads as TGTGCCAGCAGTTTACGTCGGCTAGCGGGGGCCCCCGGGGAGCTGTTTTTT. Protein: CASSLRRLAGAPGELFF.

This chain uses TRBV27 with TRBJ2-3, with D perhaps TRBD1 (7 bases). Germline lookup yields CDR1 MNHEY and CDR2 SMNVEV (reference sequence). V was clipped by 5 bases and J by 2 bases, with 14 bases between them. This CDR3 is built from 15 residues. Here the CDR3 DNA reads TGTGCCAGCAGTCCCCAGGGGGGCTACACAGATACGCAGTATTTT. Protein product: CASSPQGGYTDTQYF.

This chain joins TRBV7-2 and TRBJ1-1; D unresolved. The CDR3 is 13 amino acids. In germline, CDR1 is SGHTA, CDR2 FQGNSA. Trimming removed 2 bases at V and 1 base at J, with 5 bases between. For the CDR3, the DNA is TGTGCCAGCAGCTTATGGAAGAACACTGAAGCTTTCTTT. Its translation is CASSLWKNTEAFF.

In this sample, this clonotype is medium-sized. V is TRBV3-1 and J is TRBJ1-1; the D is unclear. CDR1 and CDR2 from the germline V gene are LGHDT and YNNKEL (reference sequence). The ends were cut back, 3 bases at V and 2 bases at J, with 7 bases in the middle. This CDR3 region has 13 residues. In nucleotides, the CDR3 is TGTGCCAGCAGCCATGGCGGAAACACTGAAGCTTTCTTT. Translation: CASSHGGNTEAFF.

The rearrangement joins TRBV28 to TRBJ2-7; perhaps TRBD1 as D (5 bases). The CDR3 is made up of 14 amino acids. CDR1 is MDHEN and CDR2 is SYDVKM in the germline V gene. Trimming took off 5 bases at V and 2 bases at J, with 13 bases between the two ends. CDR3: CASSRQGTPYEQYF. Here the CDR3 DNA reads TGTGCCAGCAGTCGGCAGGGCACCCCCTACGAGCAGTACTTC.

This clonotype showed up many times. The chain carries TRBV3-1 and TRBJ1-6, with TRBD1 as a possible D gene (5 bases). The CDR3 is made up of 18 amino acids. In germline, CDR1 is LGHDT, CDR2 YNNKEL (reference sequence). Trimming stripped 0 bases from V and 9 bases from J, with 21 bases between. The CDR3, as DNA: TGTGCCAGCAGCCAAGATCAGGCAGGGTGGAAAGCGGGTTCACCCCTCCACTTT. Amino acid sequence: CASSQDQAGWKAGSPLHF.

This clonotype has a count of ten or more. The rearrangement uses TRBV24-1 and TRBJ2-3, with TRBD1 matching 7 bases. The CDR3 length is 16 residues. Germline V gives CDR1 KGHDR, CDR2 SFDVKD. V gave up 0 bases and J gave up 6 bases; unmatched junction bases: 8. The CDR3 region has the DNA TGTGCCACCAGTGATTTGGGGGACAGCCTTGGCGATACGCAGTATTTT. This gives the protein CATSDLGDSLGDTQYF.

The chain links TRBV5-1 to TRBJ2-5, with 14 bases that match TRBD2. With 4 bases clipped from V and 5 bases from J, the junction kept 7 bases outside the gene matches. CDR1 is SGHRS, CDR2 YFSETQ, per germline. CDR3 length equals 16 residues. The CDR3 spells CASSIGLAGGTETQYF. CDR3 sequence (DNA): TGCGCCAGCAGCATAGGACTAGCGGGGGGTACGGAGACCCAGTACTTC.